A single sample gave rise to the 27 T cell receptor beta chains below, sequenced in a study of Ad26.COV2.S vaccination and SARS-CoV-2 variants. Profiling relied on immunoSEQ multiplex PCR, and the TCRdb table lists in-frame clones only, not all of them. The sample carries roughly 400,000 clones, approximately 91% recorded once. Treatment here: about 20 received Ad26.COV2.S at low or high dose, single or two shots; 5 received placebo; per-sample allocation not given. Samples analyzed were those drawn on day 63 after the first vaccine or placebo injection. The source was peripheral blood, collected in a trial of Ad26.COV2.S vaccine versus placebo. These TCRs come from a person aged 18 to 65 who received the Ad26.COV2.S COVID-19 vaccine or a placebo.

The chain couples TRBV29-1 to TRBJ1-1; D is undetermined. The CDR3 is 13 residues long. Looked up from germline, CDR1 is SQVTM and CDR2 is ANQGSEA. V gave up 2 bases and J gave up 0 bases, with 7 bases separating them. The CDR3 reads CSVEKQMNTEAFF. The CDR3 region has the DNA TGCAGCGTTGAAAAACAGATGAACACTGAAGCTTTCTTT.

This clone was picked up a small number of times. The rearrangement uses TRBV29-1 and TRBJ2-1; no clear D gene. Germline V lookup: CDR1 SQVTM, CDR2 ANQGSEA. The CDR3 runs 11 residues. Trimming took 4 bases from V and 5 from J, leaving 6 bases between them. The CDR3 DNA reads TGCAGCGTTGTGACGCACAATGAGCAGTTCTTC. It translates to CSVVTHNEQFF.

This clone was counted once. This chain connects TRBV7-9 to TRBJ2-7; 7 bases match TRBD1. V lost 5 bases, J lost 3 bases, and 4 bases stayed unmatched. The length of the CDR3 is 13 residues. CDR1 is SEHNR, CDR2 FQNEAQ, per germline (reference sequence). CDR3 sequence: CASSQRQGYEQYF. CDR3 nucleotide sequence: TGTGCCAGCAGCCAAAGACAGGGCTACGAGCAGTACTTC.

The V and J genes are TRBV6-6 and TRBJ2-5; D not resolved. This CDR3 has 14 residues. Germline CDR1 reads MNHNY; CDR2 reads SVGAGI (reference sequence). V dropped 0 bases and J dropped 2 bases, with 7 bases sitting between them. CDR3 residues: CASSYSQLQETQYF. CDR3 bases: TGTGCCAGCAGTTACTCTCAGTTACAAGAGACCCAGTACTTC.

V gene TRBV19 combines with J gene TRBJ2-1; weak D call: TRBD2 (5 bases). CDR3 size: 12 residues. Germline lookup yields CDR1 LNHDA and CDR2 SQIVND (reference sequence). V shed 5 bases and J shed 4 bases, with 6 bases lying between them. The chain's CDR3 is CASSGGYNEQFF. For the CDR3, the DNA is TGTGCCAGTAGTGGAGGATACAATGAGCAGTTCTTC.

This clone was counted between two and nine times. The V call is TRBV30, the J call TRBJ1-5; no clear D gene. Trimming stripped 0 bases from V and 0 bases from J, with 12 bases between. CDR3 size: 16 residues. The germline V gene encodes CDR1 GTSNPN and CDR2 SVGIG (reference sequence). The CDR3 reads CAWSVGLVFSNQPQHF. The CDR3 DNA sequence: TGTGCCTGGAGTGTAGGCCTCGTATTTAGCAATCAGCCCCAGCATTTT.

The rearrangement links TRBV5-4 to TRBJ1-6; TRBD1 might be the D (5 bases). Germline V gene lookup returns CDR1 SGHNT and CDR2 YYREEE (reference sequence). The V and J ends lost 4 bases and 6 bases respectively, with 14 bases between them. CDR3 length equals 15 residues. Here the CDR3 DNA reads TGTGCCAGCAGCCCCGGGACGATTTTTAATTCACCCCTCCACTTT. Translation: CASSPGTIFNSPLHF. Using reference TRBV5-4 and TRBJ1-6 for the parts outside the CDR3, the full variable domain is ETGVTQSPTHLIKTRGQQVTLRCSSQSGHNTVSWYQQALGQGPQFIFQYYREEENGRGNFPPRFSGLQFPNYSSELNVNALELDDSALYLCASSPGTIFNSPLHFGNGTRLTVT.

The chain couples TRBV29-1 to TRBJ2-7, with 8 bases lining up with TRBD2. Trimming removed 2 bases from V and 4 bases from J; junction bases left unmatched: 10. This CDR3 has 15 amino acids. Per the germline V gene, CDR1 is SQVTM and CDR2 is ANQGSEA. Here the CDR3 reads CSVESGRAGRYEQYF. The CDR3 nucleotides read TGCAGCGTTGAATCCGGGAGGGCAGGTCGTTACGAGCAGTACTTC.

This clone was counted a single time. V gene TRBV6-6 combines with J gene TRBJ2-5, with a weak D call TRBD2 (6 bases). V shed 3 bases and J shed 5 bases, with 19 bases lying between them. Per the germline V gene, CDR1 is MNHNY and CDR2 is SVGAGI (reference sequence). CDR3 length: 16 residues. The DNA for the CDR3 is TGTGCCAGCAGTTATGGGTCCCGGGGGAAGTTGGAGACCCAGTACTTC. Its translation is CASSYGSRGKLETQYF.

The chain recombines TRBV7-8 with TRBJ2-5; the D call may be TRBD1 or TRBD2 (6 bases each). V dropped 4 bases and J dropped 4 bases, with 16 bases sitting between them. Germline V gene sequence: CDR1 SGHVS, CDR2 FQNEAQ. This CDR3 is 15 amino acids long. The CDR3, as DNA: TGTGCCAGCAGCTCAGGAGGGGGGCAGGGAGAGACCCAGTACTTC. This gives the protein CASSSGGGQGETQYF.

The chain is built from TRBV6-5 and TRBJ1-3; TRBD1 agrees at 9 bases. The CDR3 is made up of 16 amino acids. V lost 0 bases, J lost 6 bases, and 6 bases stayed unmatched. Per the germline V gene, CDR1 is MNHEY and CDR2 is SVGAGI. The CDR3 region is CASSYSTGGLVNTIYF. The DNA for the CDR3 is TGTGCCAGCAGTTACTCGACAGGGGGTTTGGTAAACACCATATATTTT.

The CDR3 here is CASRSASSYEQYF. CDR3 sequence (DNA): TGTGCCAGCAGATCGGCTAGCTCCTACGAGCAGTACTTC. The gene calls are TRBV2 and TRBJ2-7; D ambiguous. Germline CDR1 reads SNHLY; CDR2 reads FYNNEI. There are 13 residues in the CDR3. The ends were cut back, 6 bases at V and 0 bases at J, with 9 bases in the middle.

This clone was seen just once. The chain recombines TRBV5-6 with TRBJ2-7; possible D gene TRBD2, 6 bases. The germline V gene has CDR1 SGHDT and CDR2 YYEEEE. The CDR3 spans 16 residues. Between the trimmed V and J ends, which lost 4 bases and 5 bases, there was a span of 22 bases. Here the CDR3 DNA reads TGTGCCAGCAGCCCAGATCTAGCGACTCTCTTGGACGAGCAGTACTTC. Residues: CASSPDLATLLDEQYF.

The chain is built from TRBV6-2 or TRBV6-3 and TRBJ2-5; unclear D gene. With 0 bases removed from V and 6 bases from J, the gap between germline ends came to 5 bases. Germline values: CDR1 MNHEY, CDR2 SVGEGT. The CDR3 runs to 12 residues. CDR3 sequence: CASSYSSKTQYF. As DNA, the CDR3 is TGTGCCAGCAGTTACTCGTCGAAGACCCAGTACTTC.

V is TRBV7-8 and J is TRBJ2-1; no firm D call. Trimming stripped 5 bases from V and 0 bases from J, with 11 bases between. The CDR3 length is 15 residues. Germline V gene lookup returns CDR1 SGHVS and CDR2 FQNEAQ. CDR3 in DNA: TGTGCCAGCAGCCGAGGCCCCTCCTCCTACAATGAGCAGTTCTTC. This sequence encodes CASSRGPSSYNEQFF.

The chain links TRBV13 to TRBJ2-2; D is unresolved. The CDR3 is 13 amino acids. V was clipped by 2 bases and J by 6 bases, with 7 bases between them. Germline CDR1 PRHDT, CDR2 FYEKMQ (reference sequence). CDR3 in DNA: TGTGCCAGCAGCTTACCCCCTCCCGGGGAGCTGTTTTTT. It yields the protein CASSLPPPGELFF.

This chain joins TRBV5-8 and TRBJ1-6; 8 nucleotides match TRBD1. V was clipped by 3 bases and J by 7 bases; unmatched bases: 9. CDR1 and CDR2 from the germline V gene are SGHTS and YDEGEE. The CDR3 length is 16 residues. For the CDR3, the DNA is TGTGCCAGCAGCTCACCAGGGGGCCGGCGGAATTCACCCCTCCACTTT. This sequence encodes CASSSPGGRRNSPLHF.

The table lists this clone with a few counts. The rearrangement joins TRBV28 to TRBJ2-1; 11 nucleotides align to TRBD2. Germline-derived CDR1 and CDR2 are MDHEN and SYDVKM. CDR3 length equals 15 residues. Trimming took 5 bases from V and 4 from J; bases not matched to a gene: 4. In nucleotides, the CDR3 is TGTGCCAGCAGTCCCGGGACTAGCGGATACAATGAGCAGTTCTTC. Its protein product is CASSPGTSGYNEQFF.

The chain uses TRBV9 and TRBJ1-1, with D tentatively TRBD1 (6 bases). Per the germline V gene, CDR1 is SGDLS and CDR2 is YYNGEE. The CDR3 runs 15 residues. Deletions cut 0 bases from V and 0 bases from J, with 9 bases between. The CDR3 loop is CASSVAGTMNTEAFF. As DNA, the CDR3 is TGTGCCAGCAGCGTAGCCGGGACAATGAACACTGAAGCTTTCTTT.

V gene TRBV30 combines with J gene TRBJ1-1; TRBD1 might be the D (5 bases). Trimming shortened V by 3 bases and J by 7 bases, and 9 bases separated the two germline ends. Germline CDR1 is GTSNPN and CDR2 is SVGIG (reference sequence). The CDR3 spans 11 residues. This CDR3 is CAWRVDSEAFF. The CDR3 DNA reads TGTGCCTGGAGGGTCGACAGTGAAGCTTTCTTT.

The rearrangement joins TRBV30 to TRBJ1-6, with D hard to call. Trimming stripped 4 bases from V and 6 bases from J, with 10 bases between. Germline V gene lookup returns CDR1 GTSNPN and CDR2 SVGIG (reference sequence). The CDR3 contains 13 residues. The CDR3 coding sequence is TGTGCCTGGACTACAACTCCTAATTCACCCCTCCACTTT. This codes for CAWTTTPNSPLHF.

This sequence joins TRBV2 and TRBJ2-2; 12 bases match TRBD2. The trim removed 10 bases at V and 4 bases at J, leaving 4 bases unmatched. The length of the CDR3 is 14 residues. Germline CDR1 is SNHLY and CDR2 is FYNNEI. CDR3 amino acids: CATTSGRSTGELFF. CDR3 bases: TGTGCCACTACTAGCGGGAGGAGCACCGGGGAGCTGTTTTTT.

The rearrangement links TRBV25-1 to TRBJ2-4; D possibly corresponds to TRBD2 (5 bases). The CDR3 is 13 amino acids. Germline CDR1 and CDR2: MGHDK and SYGVNS. Trimming left V 6 bases short and J 3 bases short, with 9 bases between. CDR3 sequence (DNA): TGTGCCAGCAGCCAGGCGGGCAAAAACATTCAGTACTTC. Protein sequence: CASSQAGKNIQYF.

The rearrangement uses TRBV6-2 or TRBV6-3 and TRBJ2-7; D possibly corresponds to TRBD2 (6 bases). Germline V lookup: CDR1 MNHEY, CDR2 SVGEGT. V was shortened by 0 bases and J by 4 bases, with 10 bases between the two germline ends. The length of the CDR3 is 14 residues. CDR3 sequence reads: CASSYSGGRYEQYF. The CDR3 DNA follows: TGTGCCAGCAGTTACTCAGGAGGGCGGTACGAGCAGTACTTC.

This clone was detected only once. This sequence joins TRBV27 and TRBJ2-7; D gene uncertain. Trimming shortened V by 4 bases and J by 2 bases, and 18 bases separated the two germline ends. The CDR3 has 16 amino acids. The germline V gene encodes CDR1 MNHEY and CDR2 SMNVEV (reference sequence). This CDR3 reads CASSWAVELAPYEQYF. The CDR3 DNA is TGTGCCAGCAGTTGGGCGGTGGAGTTAGCCCCCTACGAGCAGTACTTC.

The chain is built from TRBV5-1 and TRBJ2-1, with 8 bases that match TRBD2. This CDR3 contains 13 residues. V shed 0 bases, J shed 10 bases, and the junction held 3 bases outside the gene matches. The germline V gene has CDR1 SGHRS and CDR2 YFSETQ. In nucleotides, the CDR3 is TGCGCCAGCAGCTTGGTTGTAGCGGGGGAGCAGTTCTTC. It yields the protein CASSLVVAGEQFF.

This chain's CDR3 is CASSLESYSYEQYF. In DNA, the CDR3 is TGTGCCAGCAGCTTAGAGTCTTACTCCTACGAGCAGTACTTC. The chain is built from TRBV7-6 and TRBJ2-7; the D is unclear. Trimming cost V 1 base and J 0 bases, with 7 bases left between them. The germline gives CDR1 SGHVS, CDR2 FNYEAQ. The length of the CDR3 is 14 residues.